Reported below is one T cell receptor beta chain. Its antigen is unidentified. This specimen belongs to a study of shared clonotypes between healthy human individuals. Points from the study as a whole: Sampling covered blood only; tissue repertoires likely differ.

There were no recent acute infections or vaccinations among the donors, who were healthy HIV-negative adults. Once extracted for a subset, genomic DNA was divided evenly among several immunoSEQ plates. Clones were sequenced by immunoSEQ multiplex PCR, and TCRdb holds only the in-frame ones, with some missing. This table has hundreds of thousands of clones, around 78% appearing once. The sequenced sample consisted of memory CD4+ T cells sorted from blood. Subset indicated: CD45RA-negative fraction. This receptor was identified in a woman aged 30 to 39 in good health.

As DNA, the CDR3 is TGTGCCAGCAGACCACCGACAGGACGCTATGGCTACACCTTC. It codes for CASRPPTGRYGYTF. The V and J genes are TRBV6-5 and TRBJ1-2; a weak D match, TRBD1 (6 bases). The CDR3 consists of 14 residues. The germline V gene has CDR1 MNHEY and CDR2 SVGAGI. V was clipped by 6 bases and J by 4 bases, with 15 bases between them.